This T cell receptor (beta chain) came from a study of T-cell reconstitution after alpha-beta-depleted transplantation in children. Study results and caveats: Two months or so post-transplant, alpha-beta T cells reportedly derived from several hundred expanded graft clones. It was surviving recipient T cells and thymic progenitors that gave some patients high TCRbeta diversity at day 60. It was newly produced T cells that mostly accounted for T-cell counts and diversity one year after transplant.

Trimming cost V 5 bases and J 4 bases; bases outside gene matches: 13. This CDR3 is built from 17 residues. This clonotype was counted only a few times. Its antigen remains unidentified. During its preparation, the TCRbeta library received unique molecular identifiers. TCRdb itself ran the PCR reads through MiXCR, one entry per CDR3 protein. Seen here are more than 300,000 distinct CDR3 sequences, under 20% observed once, and the top ten hold about 41%. The receptor was isolated from a male patient aged 2 to 10 who had a stem cell transplant for acute lymphoblastic leukemia, so the T cells may come from the graft donor. This rearrangement joins TRBV12-3 or TRBV12-4 to TRBJ2-2, with 7 bases aligning to TRBD2. Sequenced material: PBMCs, mostly from graft donor cells, taken 360 days after TCRalphabeta/CD19-depleted stem cell transplant. The CDR3 region is CASSTLEGGPPTGELFF. The CDR3 nucleotides are TGTGCCAGCAGTACCCTGGAGGGAGGGCCCCCCACCGGGGAGCTGTTTTTT.